This note documents a single TCR beta chain sequence. Original methodology: Amplification from reference gene primers served as the basis for estimated nucleated cell counts. Sequenced by immunoSEQ multiplex PCR; TCRdb stores in-frame clones only, minus some. V, J and clone size derive from that table, while D and trimming were established from the DNA sequence. There are about 180,000 clones in the sample; roughly 85% occur only once, and around 5.4% lies in the top ten. This record comes from a study of blood T cell repertoires in COVID-19. The wider study: Acute and convalescent COVID-19 specimens originated in the United States, Italy and Spain. PBMCs, B-cell-depleted T cells, or T cells were the source of the cDNA or gDNA that made up the material.

In germline, CDR1 is LGHNA, CDR2 YNFKEQ. The CDR3 extends over 17 amino acids. V lost 1 base, J lost 2 bases, and 10 bases stayed unmatched. The TCR comes from a woman aged 50 to 60 with COVID-19, enrolled during active disease. The sample taken for sequencing was peripheral blood. This chain links TRBV4-2 with TRBJ2-5, with TRBD2 matching 7 bases. CDR3 in DNA: TGTGCCAGCAGCCAAGGGGGATGGGGACTATCTCAAGAGACCCAGTACTTC. This encodes CASSQGGWGLSQETQYF.